Here is one T cell receptor (beta chain) with its context. This specimen belongs to a study of preoperative IRX-2 immunotherapy in early breast cancer. Libraries were prepared by immunoSEQ multiplex PCR; TCRdb keeps only in-frame clonotypes and omits some of them. The sample has approximately 44,000 clones, about 95% seen once. Germline V gene lookup returns CDR1 MGHRA and CDR2 YSYEKL. The CDR3 spans 13 residues. V lost 1 base, J lost 15 bases, and 9 bases stayed unmatched. Sample treatment: preoperative locoregional IRX-2 cytokine immunotherapy. This phase Ib study tested locoregional IRX-2 cytokine immunotherapy given before surgery.

The clonotype was recovered from a human donor with breast cancer. This rearrangement joins TRBV4-1 to TRBJ2-1; 7 bases are a match to TRBD2. The material was tumor tissue, obtained after IRX-2 immunotherapy. CDR3 amino acids: CASSQASGARGFF. DNA for the CDR3: TGCGCCAGCAGCCAAGCTAGCGGAGCTCGGGGGTTCTTC.